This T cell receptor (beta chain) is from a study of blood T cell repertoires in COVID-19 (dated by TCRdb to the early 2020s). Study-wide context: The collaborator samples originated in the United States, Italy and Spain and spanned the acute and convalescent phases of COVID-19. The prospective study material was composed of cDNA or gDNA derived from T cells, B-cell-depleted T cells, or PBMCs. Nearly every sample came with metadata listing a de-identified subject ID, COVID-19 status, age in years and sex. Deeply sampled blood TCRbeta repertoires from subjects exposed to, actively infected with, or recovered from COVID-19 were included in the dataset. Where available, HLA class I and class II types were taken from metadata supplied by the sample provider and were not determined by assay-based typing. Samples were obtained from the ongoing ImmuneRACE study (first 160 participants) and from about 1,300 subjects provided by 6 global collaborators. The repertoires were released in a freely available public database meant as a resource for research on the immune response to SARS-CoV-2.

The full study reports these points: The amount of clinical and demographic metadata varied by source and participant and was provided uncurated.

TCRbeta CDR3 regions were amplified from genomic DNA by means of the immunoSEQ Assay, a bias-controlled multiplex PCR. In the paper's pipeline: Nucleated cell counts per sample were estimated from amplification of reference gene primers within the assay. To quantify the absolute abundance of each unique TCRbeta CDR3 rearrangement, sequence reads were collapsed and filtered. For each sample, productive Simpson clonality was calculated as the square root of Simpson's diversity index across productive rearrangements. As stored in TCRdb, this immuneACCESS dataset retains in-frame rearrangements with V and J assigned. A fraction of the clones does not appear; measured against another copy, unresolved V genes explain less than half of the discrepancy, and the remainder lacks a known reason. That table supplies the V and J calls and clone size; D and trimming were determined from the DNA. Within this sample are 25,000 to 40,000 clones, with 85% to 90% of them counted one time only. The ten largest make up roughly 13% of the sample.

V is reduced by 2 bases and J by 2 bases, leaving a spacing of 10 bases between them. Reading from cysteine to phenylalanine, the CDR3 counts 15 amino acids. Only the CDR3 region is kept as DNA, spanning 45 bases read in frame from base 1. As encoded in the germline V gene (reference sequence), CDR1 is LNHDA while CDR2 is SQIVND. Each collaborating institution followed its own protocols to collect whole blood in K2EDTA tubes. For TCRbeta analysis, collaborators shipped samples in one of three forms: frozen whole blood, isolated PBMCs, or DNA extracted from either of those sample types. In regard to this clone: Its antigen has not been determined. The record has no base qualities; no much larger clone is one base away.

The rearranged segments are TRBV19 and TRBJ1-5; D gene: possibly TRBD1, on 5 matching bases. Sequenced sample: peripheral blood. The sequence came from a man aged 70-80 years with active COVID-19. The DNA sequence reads TGTGCCAGTAGTATAACAGGCGTTGGCAATCAGCCCCAGCATTTT. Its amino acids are CASSITGVGNQPQHF.